This T cell receptor (beta chain) was profiled in a study of T cells after yellow fever vaccination (dated by TCRdb to the late 2010s). Study-wide context: The SMART-Seq v4 Ultra Low Input RNA kit was used to prepare libraries from fractions with low cell numbers. Two healthy male donors, one aged 18 to 30 and one aged 30 to 40 years, made up the cohort. To follow T-cell clones before and after primary and booster YFV17D yellow fever vaccination, bulk TCR alpha and beta repertoires were sequenced over time. Blood was collected at multiple timepoints before and after primary and secondary immunization, and bulk PBMC replicates and cell subsets were isolated. On the study overall, not on this receptor specifically: Computational filtering was required because FACS-sorted repertoires could contain abundant contaminating clonotypes from the bulk population. A small share of clonotypes was detected in both CD4 and CD8 compartments, with the overlap likely arising from convergent recombination. Compared with the primary T-cell response, the secondary T-cell response was weaker but faster, peaking on day 5 rather than day 15. After the booster, most of the clones that had expanded following primary vaccination were detected again (almost 98% of CD4 and around 90% of CD8), which suggests that memory was broadly maintained. Only a couple of donors were included in the study, so the extent to which the findings can be generalized is limited.

From the cysteine through the phenylalanine, the CDR3 covers 13 amino acids. Kept here is only the CDR3 DNA, which spans 39 bases and is read in frame from base 1. V sheds 7 bases and J sheds 2 bases, leaving 11 bases between their ends. With regard to this clonotype: Its antigen is not yet known. The record has no base qualities; no much larger clone is one base away.

This specimen's treatment or condition label, per the study, means: live attenuated yellow fever vaccine strain. At each blood-draw timepoint, two biological replicates of bulk PBMCs were collected. A standard Ficoll-Paque protocol was used to isolate PBMCs from peripheral blood. TriZol was used to extract RNA from bulk PBMCs, from CD4 and CD8 fractions, and from dextramer-positive and dextramer-negative fractions. TCR cDNA was synthesized by 5'RACE template switching, which introduced a universal primer site and unique molecular identifiers. Priming for cDNA synthesis came from both the TCR alpha and TCR beta constant segments. Libraries were amplified in two PCR steps, with sample barcodes and sequencing adapters added in the second step. Libraries were sequenced on Illumina HiSeq 2500 (2x100 bp) or NovaSeq (2x150 bp). In the source study's methods: MIGEC handled demultiplexing of reads and collapsing into UMI consensus sequences, while MiXCR performed V(D)J alignment. Vaccine-responding clonotypes were identified with edgeR using replicate PBMC samples, with FDR below 0.01 and a log2 fold change above 5 up to day 15 being required. Bulk clonotypes were assigned CD4 or CD8 identity according to which sequenced CD4 or CD8 repertoire held them at higher abundance. TCRdb passed the public sequencing reads through fastp at Q25 and MiXCR, retaining productive beta sequences. Entries that share a CDR3 protein sequence are merged under the most common genes and DNA. These V and J calls rely on TCRdb rather than the paper's analysis. The sample records some 560,000 distinct CDR3 sequences, less than 20% of which are singletons. Jointly, the top ten make up about 18% of the sample.

This TCR was recovered from a man between 18 and 29 years old who received the YFV17D yellow fever vaccine. The sequenced sample was PBMCs, obtained around 5 days after the first yellow fever vaccination. This chain is built from TRBV12-3 or TRBV12-4 and TRBJ1-2, with the D gene too uncertain to name. CDR3 reads: CASTVKRNYGYTF. The sequenced DNA is TGTGCCAGCACGGTTAAAAGAAACTATGGCTACACCTTC.